Each of the 8 T cell receptor beta chains below was sequenced from the same sample in a study of T cells in Graves' hyperthyroidism and ophthalmopathy. Amplified TCR beta CDR3 regions came from RNA transcripts. With the HTBI primer set, the TCR CDR3 went through a first round of RT-PCR. TCRdb ran MiXCR on the multiplex PCR reads and lists one entry per CDR3 protein. Among 400,000 to 550,000 distinct CDR3 sequences listed, approximately 25% were seen once. The specimen sequenced was blood. The receptors stem from a woman aged 30 to 39 with Graves' ophthalmopathy.

The rearrangement links TRBV15 to TRBJ1-2; 7 positions match TRBD1. Germline loops: CDR1 LNHNV, CDR2 YYDKDF (reference sequence). Losses at the gene ends were 0 bases for V and 2 bases for J; bases not matched to a gene: 3. The CDR3 consists of 15 residues. The DNA of the CDR3 is TGTGCCACCAGCAGAGACGTACAGGGGAACTATGGCTACACCTTC. Residues: CATSRDVQGNYGYTF. The whole variable domain, filled in from reference TRBV15 and TRBJ1-2, reads DAMVIQNPRYQVTQFGKPVTLSCSQTLNHNVMYWYQQKSSQAPKLLFHYYDKDFNNEADTPDNFQSRRPNTSFCFLDIRSPGLGDTAMYLCATSRDVQGNYGYTFGSGTRLTVV.

This clonotype was picked up many times. V and J are TRBV9 and TRBJ2-7; D perhaps matches TRBD2 (7 bases). This CDR3 spans 14 amino acids. V dropped 0 bases and J dropped 4 bases, with 11 bases sitting between them. CDR1 is SGDLS, CDR2 YYNGEE, per germline. CDR3 in amino acids: CASSVDGGPYEQYF. CDR3 bases: TGTGCCAGCAGCGTAGACGGGGGGCCTTACGAGCAGTACTTC.

This clonotype was seen many times. V usage is TRBV28 and J usage is TRBJ1-2, with D hard to call. This CDR3 spans 14 amino acids. Trimming pared 3 bases from V and 4 bases from J, leaving 12 bases between. Germline CDR1 and CDR2: MDHEN and SYDVKM. The CDR3 region has the DNA TGTGCCAGCAGTTTCTCGGACGGCTCCTATGGCTACACCTTC. Translation: CASSFSDGSYGYTF.

In its sample, this clonotype was seen many times. Written as DNA, the CDR3 is TGCGCCAGCAGCCCCTGGGTCAATCAGCCCCAGCATTTT. Its translation: CASSPWVNQPQHF. The chain employs TRBV5-1 and TRBJ1-5; no firm D call. The germline V gene has CDR1 SGHRS and CDR2 YFSETQ. V was pared by 4 bases and J by 3 bases, with 8 bases between. The CDR3 is made up of 13 amino acids.

This clonotype turned up a few times. The V call is TRBV27, the J call TRBJ2-2; TRBD2 is a possible D gene (5 bases). With 5 bases removed from V and 4 bases from J, the gap between germline ends came to 14 bases. Germline V gives CDR1 MNHEY, CDR2 SMNVEV (reference sequence). This CDR3 spans 15 amino acids. As DNA, the CDR3 is TGTGCCAGCAGTCGCGACTACCAACTCACCGGGGAGCTGTTTTTT. Encoded protein: CASSRDYQLTGELFF.

This clonotype was recorded many times. The chain recombines TRBV27 with TRBJ1-1; D remains unclear. Trimming took 0 bases from V and 2 from J, leaving 7 bases between them. The CDR3 consists of 14 residues. Germline V lookup: CDR1 MNHEY, CDR2 SMNVEV (reference sequence). CDR3 nucleotides: TGTGCCAGCAGTTTATCTAGGAAAAACACTGAAGCTTTCTTT. It encodes CASSLSRKNTEAFF.

In this sample, this clonotype turned up a few times. V and J are TRBV6-1 and TRBJ1-5; the D gene is possibly TRBD1 (5 bases). Germline CDR1 is MNHNS and CDR2 is SASEGT. Trimming shortened V by 7 bases and J by 0 bases, and 16 bases separated the two germline ends. The CDR3 covers 16 residues. In DNA form, the CDR3 reads TGTGCCAGCATAAGGGGAGTCGGTAATAGCAATCAGCCCCAGCATTTT. Translated: CASIRGVGNSNQPQHF.

This clonotype was observed many times. CDR3 nucleotide sequence: TGTGCCAGCAGTCAAGCCGACTTGACAGGGAGCGGCTACACCTTC. The encoded protein is CASSQADLTGSGYTF. This rearrangement joins TRBV12-3 or TRBV12-4 to TRBJ1-2; 7 nucleotides align to TRBD1. This CDR3 has 15 residues. V gave up 5 bases and J gave up 8 bases; unmatched junction bases: 14.